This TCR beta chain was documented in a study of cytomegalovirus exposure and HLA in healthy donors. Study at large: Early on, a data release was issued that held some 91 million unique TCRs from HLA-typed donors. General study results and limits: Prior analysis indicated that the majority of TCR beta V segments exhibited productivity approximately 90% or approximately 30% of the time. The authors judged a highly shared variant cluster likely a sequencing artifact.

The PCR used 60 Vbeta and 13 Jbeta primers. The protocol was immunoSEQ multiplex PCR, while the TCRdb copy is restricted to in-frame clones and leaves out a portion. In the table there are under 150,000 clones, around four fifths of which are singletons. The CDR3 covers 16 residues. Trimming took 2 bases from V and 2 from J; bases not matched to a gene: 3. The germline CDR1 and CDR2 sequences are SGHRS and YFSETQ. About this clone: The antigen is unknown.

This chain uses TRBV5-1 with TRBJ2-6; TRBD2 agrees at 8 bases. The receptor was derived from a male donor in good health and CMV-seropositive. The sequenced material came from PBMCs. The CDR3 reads CASSLSGSTGANVLTF. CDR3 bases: TGCGCCAGCAGCTTAAGCGGGAGCACTGGGGCCAACGTCCTGACTTTC.